This T cell receptor beta chain originates from a study of post-analysis software for immune sequencing data. About the research overall: Relapsing-remitting, secondary progressive and progressive-relapsing courses of multiple sclerosis were included.

Comments on this clonotype: Its antigen remains unidentified.

The CDR3 is 17 residues long. Germline V gives CDR1 SGHAT, CDR2 FQNNGV. V was trimmed by 6 bases and J by 4 bases, leaving 24 bases between them. General study findings and limits: F-measure co-clustering was strong for batch-matched samples. About five TRBV segments were more frequent in patients than controls; TRBV5-6, TRBV5-1 and TRBV20-1 belonged to this group. Compared with controls, patients showed significantly lower normalized Chao1 diversity.

The library was made from cDNA and included unique molecular identifiers. Between roughly 1 and 10 million T cells gave rise to about 450,000 cDNA molecules. MiXCR was run by TCRdb on the PCR reads, yielding one entry per CDR3 protein. Of about 540,000 distinct CDR3 sequences listed, around a third are singletons. The specimen sequenced was blood. The clonotype was recovered from a girl between 2 and 17 years old with multiple sclerosis. V and J are TRBV11-2 and TRBJ2-5; the D call may be TRBD1 or TRBD2 (5 bases each). As DNA, the CDR3 is TGTGCCAGCAGACTCCACCGGGGCGGTAGCGTAGGAGAGACCCAGTACTTC. Translation: CASRLHRGGSVGETQYF.